This TCR beta chain was identified in a study of T cells in Graves' hyperthyroidism and ophthalmopathy. In this sample, this clonotype turned up a few times. There are 13 residues in the CDR3. From germline, CDR1 is MNHEY and CDR2 SMNVEV (reference sequence). V was shortened by 2 bases and J by 6 bases, with 5 bases between the two germline ends. Amplified TCR beta CDR3 regions came from RNA transcripts. The primer set for the first-round RT-PCR of the TCR CDR3 was HTBI. TCRdb re-derived calls from the multiplex PCR reads in MiXCR, one entry per CDR3 protein. The top ten clones hold over 45% of a sample with around 570,000 distinct CDR3 sequences, 20% of them seen once.

This chain joins TRBV27 and TRBJ1-6; no reliable D call. The specimen sequenced was blood. This sequence was found in a man aged 40-49 years with Graves' ophthalmopathy. The CDR3 DNA reads TGTGCCAGCAGTTTAATGGTTAATTCACCCCTCCACTTT. Protein product: CASSLMVNSPLHF.